These 28 T cell receptor beta chains were all obtained from the same sample, sequenced in a study of T cell responses to AZD1222 COVID-19 vaccine. Assay: immunoSEQ multiplex PCR; the TCRdb copy retains only in-frame clones and omits some. The table shows some 110,000 clones, with around 87% occurring only once. The sequencing here drew on peripheral blood, taken on day 0 of AZD1222 vaccination. The receptors shown here come from an adult in good health.

The chain links TRBV7-9 to TRBJ2-7; perhaps TRBD2 as D (5 bases). Germline CDR1 reads SEHNR; CDR2 reads FQNEAQ (reference sequence). Trimming shortened V by 8 bases and J by 3 bases, and 20 bases separated the two germline ends. The CDR3 is made up of 15 amino acids. CDR3 amino acids: CASESDSSHFYEQYF. CDR3 nucleotides: TGTGCCAGCGAGTCTGATTCTAGCCATTTCTACGAGCAGTACTTC.

The chain employs TRBV7-9 and TRBJ1-1, with D hard to call. V dropped 0 bases and J dropped 8 bases, with 10 bases sitting between them. The CDR3 is made up of 13 amino acids. Germline V CDR1 and CDR2: SEHNR, FQNEAQ (reference sequence). The CDR3 region has the DNA TGTGCCAGCAGCTTAGCGCAGATGGGCGAAGCTTTCTTT. Translating gives CASSLAQMGEAFF.

This chain links TRBV2 with TRBJ2-1; 16 nucleotides agree with TRBD2. Germline V gives CDR1 SNHLY, CDR2 FYNNEI. The CDR3 totals 14 residues. Unmatched junction bases numbered 4, after V lost 4 bases and J lost 13 bases. CDR3 nucleotides: TGTGCCAGCAGTGGCGGGACTAGCGGGAGGGCACAGTTCTTC. Protein: CASSGGTSGRAQFF.

This clone was seen a single time. The chain is built from TRBV7-8 and TRBJ1-2; TRBD1 is a possible D gene (6 bases). V was trimmed by 8 bases and J by 4 bases, leaving 17 bases between them. Germline assignment: CDR1 SGHVS and CDR2 FQNEAQ. The CDR3 contains 14 residues. The DNA for the CDR3 is TGTGCCAGCTCCGAGGGGGACCTTGGCTATGGCTACACCTTC. As protein: CASSEGDLGYGYTF.

The V and J genes are TRBV19 and TRBJ2-1, with 9 bases lining up with TRBD1. The V gene end was trimmed by 4 bases and the J gene end by 2 bases; junction bases not matched to a gene: 3. The CDR3 length is 15 residues. In germline, CDR1 is LNHDA, CDR2 SQIVND (reference sequence). The CDR3 loop reads CASSTDRGTYNEQFF. The DNA for the CDR3 is TGTGCCAGTAGTACGGACAGGGGCACCTACAATGAGCAGTTCTTC.

This clone was seen only once. The gene calls are TRBV27 and TRBJ1-6, with D tentatively TRBD1 (5 bases). The germline CDR1 and CDR2 sequences are MNHEY and SMNVEV (reference sequence). This CDR3 has 14 residues. V lost 4 bases and J lost 7, with 11 bases in between. The CDR3, as DNA: TGTGCCAGCAGTTCCGGGGGATGGAATTCACCCCTCCACTTT. Translating it yields CASSSGGWNSPLHF.

A single count supports this clone. The V gene is TRBV6-2 or TRBV6-3, the J gene TRBJ2-1; D ambiguous. The CDR3 totals 12 residues. The ends were cut back, 0 bases at V and 15 bases at J, with 12 bases in the middle. Germline V gives CDR1 MNHEY, CDR2 SVGEGT. Written as DNA, the CDR3 is TGTGCCAGCAGTTACTCCCATTTGGATCCGTTCTTC. Translating gives CASSYSHLDPFF.

In nucleotides, the CDR3 is TGTGCCAGCAGCCGAACCTCCGGGAGGGCTGCAAAACTGTTTTTT. It is translated as CASSRTSGRAAKLFF. The chain joins TRBV6-5 to TRBJ1-4; D ambiguous. Germline CDR1 MNHEY, CDR2 SVGAGI. This CDR3 is 15 amino acids long. Trimming removed 6 bases from V and 10 bases from J, with 21 bases in between.

The V and J genes are TRBV2 and TRBJ1-5; perhaps TRBD1 as D (5 bases). Per the germline V gene, CDR1 is SNHLY and CDR2 is FYNNEI. The CDR3 contains 15 residues. V lost 8 bases and J lost 1, with 15 bases in between. CDR3 sequence: CASRFITGSNQPQHF. DNA for the CDR3: TGTGCCAGCCGATTCATAACAGGAAGCAATCAGCCCCAGCATTTT.

V is TRBV6-5 and J is TRBJ2-7; TRBD2 is a possible D gene (5 bases). Germline CDR1 is MNHEY and CDR2 is SVGAGI. The CDR3 has 15 amino acids. The V end was cut by 0 bases, the J end by 6 bases, with 15 bases between. The CDR3 bases are TGTGCCAGCAGTTACTCCCCCCGTTCCGGAGGCGAGCAGTACTTC. The encoded protein is CASSYSPRSGGEQYF.

The chain uses TRBV12-5 and TRBJ2-1; TRBD1 or TRBD2 may be the D gene (6 bases each). Looked up from germline, CDR1 is LGHNT and CDR2 is FRNRAP. V lost 0 bases and J 9 bases, leaving 18 bases between the germline ends. The CDR3 contains 16 residues. This chain's CDR3 is CASGLVLGGVDFEQFF. The CDR3 DNA follows: TGTGCTAGTGGTTTGGTACTGGGGGGCGTCGACTTTGAGCAGTTCTTC. Based on the CDR3 plus reference TRBV12-5 and TRBJ2-1, the full variable domain is DARVTQTPRHKVTEMGQEVTMRCQPILGHNTVFWYRQTMMQGLELLAYFRNRAPLDDSGMPKDRFSAEMPDATLATLKIQPSEPRDSAVYFCASGLVLGGVDFEQFFGPGTRLTVL.

V is TRBV6-6 and J is TRBJ2-3, with a tentative D call TRBD2 (6 bases). The CDR3 runs to 15 residues. Germline V gene lookup returns CDR1 MNHNY and CDR2 SVGAGI (reference sequence). The germline V and J ends were trimmed by 2 bases and 0 bases, with 9 bases remaining between them. CDR3 DNA sequence: TGTGCCAGCAGTTACAGGCGGGGAAGCACAGATACGCAGTATTTT. Amino acid sequence: CASSYRRGSTDTQYF.

The genes are TRBV5-6 and TRBJ1-2; D is perhaps TRBD1 (6 bases). CDR3 length: 13 amino acids. V was pared by 2 bases and J by 8 bases, with 13 bases between. CDR1 and CDR2 (germline): SGHDT, YYEEEE. In nucleotides, the CDR3 is TGTGCCAGCAGCTTCAGGGGATCTATGGGCTACACCTTC. Translation gives CASSFRGSMGYTF.

The J gene is TRBJ1-4, the V gene TRBV2, with TRBD1 matching 7 bases. The CDR3 contains 13 residues. Germline V lookup: CDR1 SNHLY, CDR2 FYNNEI. V lost 5 bases to trimming and J lost 8 bases; unmatched junction nucleotides: 5. CDR3 sequence: CASSTGDGEKLFF. Here the CDR3 DNA reads TGTGCCAGCAGTACAGGGGACGGAGAAAAACTGTTTTTT.

The chain recombines TRBV27 with TRBJ1-5; D is undetermined. In germline, CDR1 is MNHEY, CDR2 SMNVEV (reference sequence). The length of the CDR3 is 15 residues. Trimming cost V 3 bases and J 2 bases, with 11 bases left between them. CDR3 DNA: TGTGCCAGCAGTTTGGGTCCCAGTGGCAATCAGCCCCAGCATTTT. Amino acid sequence: CASSLGPSGNQPQHF.

This rearrangement joins TRBV5-1 to TRBJ2-3; 9 nucleotides agree with TRBD2. Germline-derived CDR1 and CDR2 are SGHRS and YFSETQ. V lost 0 bases and J lost 2; bases outside the gene matches: 7. CDR3 length equals 17 residues. Written as DNA, the CDR3 is TGCGCCAGCAGCTTGGCTTATAGCGGGGGATCCACAGATACGCAGTATTTT. Protein: CASSLAYSGGSTDTQYF.

V is TRBV18 and J is TRBJ2-1; D possibly matches TRBD1 or TRBD2 (5 bases each). Between the trimmed V and J ends, which lost 3 bases and 10 bases, there was a span of 19 bases. The CDR3 totals 15 residues. CDR1 and CDR2 (germline): KGHSH, LQKENI. The chain's CDR3 is CASSPRASMRDEQFF. CDR3 nucleotide sequence: TGTGCCAGCTCACCTCGGGCTAGCATGAGGGACGAGCAGTTCTTC.

This chain joins TRBV10-1 and TRBJ2-5, with TRBD2 matching over 8 bases. Per germline, CDR1 WNHNN and CDR2 SYGVQD (reference sequence). Unmatched junction bases numbered 13, after V lost 8 bases and J lost 2 bases. The CDR3 is made up of 16 amino acids. The chain's CDR3 is CASVSGGGGPQETQYF. In DNA, the CDR3 is TGCGCCAGCGTCTCTGGCGGCGGGGGGCCACAAGAGACCCAGTACTTC.

This rearrangement joins TRBV5-1 to TRBJ1-2; possible D gene TRBD1, 6 bases. Trimming shortened V by 0 bases and J by 6 bases, and 15 bases separated the two germline ends. Germline CDR1 is SGHRS and CDR2 is YFSETQ. This CDR3 region has 15 residues. The CDR3 DNA sequence: TGCGCCAGCAGCTTGGTACCTAACAGGGTGGATGGCTACACCTTC. Translating it yields CASSLVPNRVDGYTF.

The V call is TRBV2, the J call TRBJ1-4; a weak D match, TRBD1 (6 bases). Between the trimmed V and J ends, which lost 6 bases and 4 bases, there was a span of 15 bases. From germline, CDR1 is SNHLY and CDR2 FYNNEI. There are 15 residues in the CDR3. CDR3 region: CASRGRTEFNEKLFF. The CDR3 DNA reads as TGTGCCAGCAGGGGTCGGACAGAATTTAATGAAAAACTGTTTTTT.

This chain links TRBV5-1 with TRBJ1-1; a weak D match, TRBD1 (6 bases). Germline CDR1 and CDR2: SGHRS and YFSETQ. This CDR3 has 14 residues. The V gene lost 7 bases and the J gene lost 1 base, with 14 bases spanning the gap. In DNA form, the CDR3 reads TGCGCCAGCTCGAGAACAGGGACGAACACTGAAGCTTTCTTT. Translation: CASSRTGTNTEAFF.

J is TRBJ2-7 and V is TRBV6-5; 7 bases are a match to TRBD2. V shed 6 bases, J shed 3 bases, and the junction held 8 bases outside the gene matches. Germline CDR1 MNHEY, CDR2 SVGAGI. The length of the CDR3 is 14 residues. CDR3 nucleotide sequence: TGTGCCAGCAGGGGTGCAGGGAGGGGCTACGAGCAGTACTTC. Translation gives CASRGAGRGYEQYF.

The chain links TRBV19 to TRBJ1-5; D is uncertain. V dropped 4 bases and J dropped 0 bases, with 10 bases sitting between them. The germline V gene encodes CDR1 LNHDA and CDR2 SQIVND (reference sequence). The CDR3 totals 15 residues. CDR3: CASSTSGSSNQPQHF. For the CDR3, the DNA is TGTGCCAGTAGTACCTCGGGCAGTAGCAATCAGCCCCAGCATTTT. The entire variable domain, with the rest obtained from reference TRBV19 and TRBJ1-5, is as follows: DGGITQSPKYLFRKEGQNVTLSCEQNLNHDAMYWYRQDPGQGLRLIYYSQIVNDFQKGDIAEGYSVSREKKESFPLTVTSAQKNPTAFYLCASSTSGSSNQPQHFGDGTRLSIL.

This clone was observed a handful of times. V is TRBV28 and J is TRBJ2-7, with D unclear. Germline V lookup: CDR1 MDHEN, CDR2 SYDVKM. The V end lost 3 bases, the J end lost 3 bases, and 6 bases lay between the germline ends. The CDR3 runs 12 residues. CDR3 in DNA: TGTGCCAGCAGTTTTCAAAACTACGAGCAGTACTTC. Residues: CASSFQNYEQYF.

This chain connects TRBV5-1 to TRBJ2-5; 7 nucleotides agree with TRBD1. Germline loops: CDR1 SGHRS, CDR2 YFSETQ. J was trimmed by 1 base and V by 4 bases; bases with no gene match: 7. The length of the CDR3 is 15 residues. DNA of the CDR3: TGCGCCAGCAGCCCAGGGACAGACCTCCAAGAGACCCAGTACTTC. Translated: CASSPGTDLQETQYF. The full variable domain, with the rest looked up from reference TRBV5-1 and TRBJ2-5, is KAGVTQTPRYLIKTRGQQVTLSCSPISGHRSVSWYQQTPGQGLQFLFEYFSETQRNKGNFPGRFSGRQFSNSRSEMNVSTLELGDSALYLCASSPGTDLQETQYFGPGTRLLVL.

The count of this clone is one. The CDR3: CASSGLAAYNEQFF. Here the CDR3 DNA reads TGTGCCAGCAGTGGACTAGCGGCTTACAATGAGCAGTTCTTC. The chain recombines TRBV6-2 or TRBV6-3 with TRBJ2-1, with 10 bases matching TRBD2. The trim removed 5 bases at V and 4 bases at J, leaving 2 bases unmatched. The CDR3 covers 14 residues. The germline V gene has CDR1 MNHEY and CDR2 SVGEGT.

J is TRBJ2-2 and V is TRBV6-5; 12 bases fit TRBD2. Per the germline V gene, CDR1 is MNHEY and CDR2 is SVGAGI. V lost 6 bases, J lost 5 bases, and 4 bases stayed unmatched. The CDR3 runs to 15 residues. Written as DNA, the CDR3 is TGTGCCAGCAGACGACTAGCGGGAGAGACCGGGGAGCTGTTTTTT. This translates into CASRRLAGETGELFF.

This clone was seen once. The gene calls are TRBV6-5 and TRBJ2-5, with a weak D call TRBD2 (5 bases). This CDR3 is 14 amino acids long. V lost 7 bases to trimming and J lost 2 bases, with 14 bases between them. Germline lookup yields CDR1 MNHEY and CDR2 SVGAGI. CDR3 protein: CASKDPIAQETQYF. CDR3 coding DNA: TGTGCCAGCAAAGACCCAATAGCGCAAGAGACCCAGTACTTC.